One sample yielded the 2 T cell receptor beta chains listed below, sequenced in a study of cytomegalovirus exposure and HLA in healthy donors. Primers included in the PCR were 60 Vbeta and 13 Jbeta primers. Sequenced by immunoSEQ multiplex PCR; TCRdb stores in-frame clones only, minus some. The sample carries about 150,000 clones, about four fifths recorded once. Specimen: PBMCs. These receptors were collected from a young man in good health.

The chain couples TRBV18 to TRBJ2-1, with 7 bases fitting TRBD2. J lost 14 bases, V lost 5 bases, and 6 bases had no gene match. The CDR3 runs 11 residues. Germline loops: CDR1 KGHSH, CDR2 LQKENI. The DNA of the CDR3 is TGTGCCAGCTCAAACCGGGACTATAAGTTCTTC. It is translated as CASSNRDYKFF.

The chain joins TRBV2 to TRBJ2-5; TRBD2 matches 9 bases. Unmatched junction bases numbered 11, after V lost 7 bases and J lost 5 bases. Germline CDR1 and CDR2: SNHLY and FYNNEI. The length of the CDR3 is 15 residues. The CDR3 is CASTPPSGVRETQYF. The DNA of the CDR3 is TGTGCCAGCACGCCCCCTAGCGGGGTTAGGGAGACCCAGTACTTC.